The rows below give T cell receptor beta chains drawn from one sample of a study of T cells expressing NK-cell markers. TCRdb re-called the 5' RACE reads; every CDR3 protein appears as one record, without DNA. Its listing shows just under 150,000 distinct CDR3 sequences. Sequencing input: blood T cells: a sorted CD56 or NKG2C T cell subset, CD4+ or CD8+ T cells, or bulk PBMC T cells (not recorded which). The receptors derive from a man between 18 and 35 years old in good health. Both conserved end residues are part of each CDR3. Each record gives: J gene, V gene, CDR3 protein.

TRBJ2-7 | TRBV7-6 | CASSPSDSSYEQYF
TRBJ2-3 | TRBV12-5 | CASGSLVTDTQYF
TRBJ2-4 | TRBV28 | CASRAELPLAKNIQYF
TRBJ2-3 | TRBV12-3/TRBV12-4 | CASSPLRQRRADTQYF
TRBJ2-3 | TRBV5-5 | CASSLSRDGALHTQYF
TRBJ2-7 | TRBV7-8 | CASSPRGERGSYEQYF
TRBJ2-1 | TRBV5-1 | CASSLDWTSGIEQFF
TRBJ1-1 | TRBV19 | CASSILGTPRLNTEAFF
TRBJ2-5 | TRBV11-1 | CASSHPSGETQYF
TRBJ2-5 | TRBV27 | CASSPLAGGQETQYF
TRBJ1-5 | TRBV19 | CASSMNMNPSNQPQHF
TRBJ2-5 | TRBV5-6 | CASSLAKGIPQETQYF
TRBJ2-1 | TRBV9 | CASSVGLRNEQFF
TRBJ1-1 | TRBV27 | CASSLAPRDTEAFF
TRBJ2-5 | TRBV7-9 | CASSPSTSGDRETQYF
TRBJ2-2 | TRBV5-1 | CASSLVVGSDGELFF
TRBJ1-1 | TRBV12-5 | CASGSGQGNTEAFF
TRBJ2-3 | TRBV7-9 | CASSPPRLAEPTDTQYF
TRBJ2-5 | TRBV12-3/TRBV12-4 | CASSSSWDRETQYF
TRBJ2-2 | TRBV7-9 | CASSPPSGTNTGELFF
TRBJ2-7 | TRBV9 | CASSVGSAISYEQYF
TRBJ2-7 | TRBV29-1 | CSVEDRTGTNYEQYF
TRBJ1-2 | TRBV12-3/TRBV12-4 | CASSTDRVYGYTF
TRBJ2-3 | TRBV4-1 | CASSQEGGNGADTQYF
TRBJ2-3 | TRBV28 | CASSPGSGTDTQYF
TRBJ2-7 | TRBV7-6 | CASSFQAEDYEQYF
TRBJ2-7 | TRBV30 | CAWSLTGYYEQYF
TRBJ2-2 | TRBV15 | CATSSRAGELFF
TRBJ1-1 | TRBV29-1 | CSVVSKSGQRPRGFF
TRBJ2-7 | TRBV7-2 | CASSLEHSTSYEQYF
TRBJ2-1 | TRBV14 | CASSQDVGSPYNEQFF
TRBJ2-1 | TRBV15 | CATSRTGRGAGGYNEQFF
TRBJ2-3 | TRBV27 | CASDVAGGRTDTQYF
TRBJ2-1 | TRBV5-6 | CASSLLNEQFF
TRBJ2-1 | TRBV5-6 | CASSFDRGRDNEQFF
TRBJ2-2 | TRBV29-1 | CSVTGATGELFF
TRBJ2-2 | TRBV27 | CASSLLAGELFF
TRBJ1-3 | TRBV10-3 | CAISDEGAGNTIYF
TRBJ2-4 | TRBV20-1 | CSARDLTENIQYF